The clone carrying this TCR beta chain came up many times. No antigen is known for it. This sample is part of a study of T cells in Graves' hyperthyroidism and ophthalmopathy. Study outcomes and limitations: A 13 V-J signature model discriminated ophthalmopathy versus stable hyperthyroidism. Most thyroid clonotypes with frequency above 0.001 were detected in blood.

Under 3 months was the duration of disease in ophthalmopathy patients, who also had a Clinical Activity Score of at least 3 and a NOSPECS grade of at least 4. Uncontrolled infection, other autoimmune disease, pregnancy or lactation barred patients from enrollment. Amplified TCR beta CDR3 regions came from RNA transcripts. Using the HTBI primer set, a first-round RT-PCR was run on the TCR CDR3. MiXCR, applied by TCRdb to the multiplex PCR reads, yields one record per CDR3 protein. The data contain about 600,000 distinct CDR3 sequences, about a sixth of them seen just once; the ten biggest clones take up 2.5% to 4%. The receptor was isolated from a woman aged 40 to 50 with Graves' ophthalmopathy. Sequencing was done on a sample of blood.

The CDR3 DNA follows: TGCAGTGCTCTTCCAAGGGGAGGGCCACGGTACAATGAGCAGTTCTTC. Translated, it gives CSALPRGGPRYNEQFF. V is TRBV20-1 and J is TRBJ2-1; 7 nucleotides align to TRBD2. The CDR3 runs to 16 residues. Germline values: CDR1 DFQATT, CDR2 SNEGSKA (reference sequence). V trimming: 5 bases; J trimming: 4 bases; junction bases outside the gene matches: 14.